These 25 T cell receptor beta chains share one sample of origin, sequenced in a study of cytomegalovirus exposure and HLA in healthy donors. The primer mix had 60 Vbeta and 13 Jbeta primers. TCRdb's copy holds only in-frame clones and misses some; the assay was immunoSEQ multiplex PCR. The sample includes roughly 140,000 clones, under 70% seen only once; the top ten take 2.5% to 3.5%. The sequenced sample consisted of PBMCs. These receptors came from a woman in her 30s in good health and CMV-seropositive.

This clone was observed a handful of times. CDR3 nucleotides: TGTGCCAGCAGAACCACTAAACAGGGGAACCATGGCTACACCTTC. It encodes CASRTTKQGNHGYTF. The V call is TRBV6-5, the J call TRBJ1-2, with TRBD1 matching over 7 bases. Germline-derived CDR1 and CDR2 are MNHEY and SVGAGI. CDR3 size: 15 residues. V gave up 6 bases and J gave up 6 bases; unmatched junction bases: 13.

The V and J genes are TRBV6-1 and TRBJ2-7; D is uncertain. CDR3 length equals 13 residues. The germline V gene encodes CDR1 MNHNS and CDR2 SASEGT. V was cut by 7 bases and J by 2 bases, with 12 bases left in between. DNA for the CDR3: TGTGCCAGCACAAGAGTAAGTGCCTACGAGCAGTACTTC. This sequence encodes CASTRVSAYEQYF.

This clone was observed a few times. The J gene is TRBJ1-1, the V gene TRBV5-6, with unresolved D. The V end lost 0 bases, the J end lost 4 bases, and 16 bases lay between the germline ends. The CDR3 runs to 16 residues. The germline V gene has CDR1 SGHDT and CDR2 YYEEEE. CDR3 nucleotides: TGTGCCAGCAGCTTGGTTGTTACATCCCATGCCACTGAAGCTTTCTTT. Translated, it gives CASSLVVTSHATEAFF.

The chain carries TRBV4-2 and TRBJ2-5; D ambiguous. V lost 1 base and J lost 4, with 10 bases in between. Germline assignment: CDR1 LGHNA and CDR2 YNFKEQ. The CDR3 extends over 14 amino acids. This CDR3 is CASSQGSVGETQYF. CDR3 nucleotide sequence: TGTGCCAGCAGCCAAGGGTCAGTTGGAGAGACCCAGTACTTC.

CDR3 sequence reads: CAIGTVEGTQYF. The CDR3 nucleotides read TGTGCCATCGGGACAGTCGAGGGGACCCAGTACTTC. This chain links TRBV10-3 with TRBJ2-5; 7 positions match TRBD1. Losses at the gene ends were 8 bases for V and 7 bases for J; bases not matched to a gene: 7. Germline values: CDR1 ENHRY, CDR2 SYGVKD. This CDR3 is built from 12 residues.

The chain uses TRBV10-2 and TRBJ1-1, with unresolved D. The V gene's germline CDR1 is WSHSY and CDR2 SAAADI. Trimming pared 6 bases from V and 0 bases from J, leaving 8 bases between. The CDR3 is 13 amino acids. CDR3 in DNA: TGCGCCAGCAGGGGCAGGATGAACACTGAAGCTTTCTTT. It specifies CASRGRMNTEAFF.

For the CDR3, the DNA is TGCGCCAGCAGCTCGCGGGGATTAGGGCCAACTAATGAAAAACTGTTTTTT. Translating gives CASSSRGLGPTNEKLFF. The chain joins TRBV5-1 to TRBJ1-4; D remains unclear. CDR3 length: 17 amino acids. Deletions cut 3 bases from V and 0 bases from J, with 15 bases between. Germline V gene lookup returns CDR1 SGHRS and CDR2 YFSETQ. Using reference TRBV5-1 and TRBJ1-4 for the parts outside the CDR3, the full variable domain is KAGVTQTPRYLIKTRGQQVTLSCSPISGHRSVSWYQQTPGQGLQFLFEYFSETQRNKGNFPGRFSGRQFSNSRSEMNVSTLELGDSALYLCASSSRGLGPTNEKLFFGSGTQLSVL.

There are a few counts of this clone. The chain links TRBV5-6 to TRBJ2-7, with D perhaps TRBD2 (5 bases). Trimming took 0 bases from V and 5 from J, leaving 12 bases between them. The CDR3 sequence is 14 residues long. CDR1 SGHDT and CDR2 YYEEEE come from the germline V gene. This CDR3 reads CASSLAQLVDEQYF. DNA of the CDR3: TGTGCCAGCAGCTTGGCGCAACTAGTGGACGAGCAGTACTTC.

Of note for this clone: Other DNA variants within this sample encode the same CDR3. This sequence joins TRBV5-1 and TRBJ1-6, with D maybe TRBD1 (5 bases). The CDR3 spans 15 residues. The V and J ends lost 0 bases and 7 bases respectively, with 11 bases between them. The germline gives CDR1 SGHRS, CDR2 YFSETQ. This CDR3 reads CASSLAGLVNSPLHF. CDR3 nucleotides: TGCGCCAGCAGCTTGGCAGGGCTAGTAAATTCACCCCTCCACTTT. The variable domain in full, completed from reference TRBV5-1 and TRBJ1-6, reads KAGVTQTPRYLIKTRGQQVTLSCSPISGHRSVSWYQQTPGQGLQFLFEYFSETQRNKGNFPGRFSGRQFSNSRSEMNVSTLELGDSALYLCASSLAGLVNSPLHFGNGTRLTVT.

The chain uses TRBV2 and TRBJ2-5; no firm D call. Germline V lookup: CDR1 SNHLY, CDR2 FYNNEI. The CDR3 has 15 amino acids. Trimming left V 6 bases short and J 2 bases short, with 16 bases between. This chain's CDR3 is CASRATLSEQETQYF. CDR3 DNA: TGTGCCAGCAGGGCGACATTGTCTGAGCAAGAGACCCAGTACTTC.

The CDR3 loop is CASSPFTPKGTEAFF. The DNA of the CDR3 is TGTGCCAGCTCACCATTCACACCTAAGGGGACTGAAGCTTTCTTT. The J gene is TRBJ1-1, the V gene TRBV18; a possible D gene is TRBD1 (5 bases). Germline V lookup: CDR1 KGHSH, CDR2 LQKENI. Trimming cost V 2 bases and J 5 bases, with 15 bases left between them. This CDR3 spans 15 amino acids.

This clone was seen a single time. The chain has TRBV5-4 and TRBJ2-5, with 7 bases that match TRBD1. Germline loops: CDR1 SGHNT, CDR2 YYREEE (reference sequence). J lost 5 bases, V lost 0 bases, and 7 bases had no gene match. The CDR3 runs 15 residues. CDR3 DNA: TGTGCCAGCAGCTTGGCCGAGACAGGGTGGGAGACCCAGTACTTC. Protein product: CASSLAETGWETQYF.

This clone has a single count. The genes are TRBV27 and TRBJ1-2, with TRBD1 as a possible D gene (5 bases). From germline, CDR1 is MNHEY and CDR2 SMNVEV (reference sequence). This CDR3 is 14 amino acids long. Between the trimmed V and J ends, which lost 5 bases and 5 bases, there was a span of 15 bases. The CDR3 DNA reads as TGTGCCAGCAGTATCGGGGGACTCCCGTATGGCTACACCTTC. Its translation is CASSIGGLPYGYTF.

V usage is TRBV5-1 and J usage is TRBJ1-4, with TRBD1 matching over 7 bases. The CDR3 has 14 residues. The germline gives CDR1 SGHRS, CDR2 YFSETQ. Trimming at V came to 1 base and at J to 6 bases, leaving 3 bases not matched to a gene. CDR3: CASSLMQGDEKLFF. The DNA for the CDR3 is TGCGCCAGCAGCTTGATGCAGGGGGATGAAAAACTGTTTTTT.

The chain carries TRBV18 and TRBJ2-7; tentative D call: TRBD1 (6 bases). CDR1 and CDR2 from the germline V gene are KGHSH and LQKENI. V was pared by 6 bases and J by 3 bases, with 15 bases between. CDR3 size: 14 residues. CDR3 DNA sequence: TGTGCCAGCTCCAGACAGGCCAACCGCTACGAGCAGTACTTC. It is translated as CASSRQANRYEQYF.

The V call is TRBV13, the J call TRBJ2-6; D not resolved. CDR3 length: 14 amino acids. Germline CDR1 is PRHDT and CDR2 is FYEKMQ (reference sequence). The V end lost 3 bases, the J end lost 3 bases, and 6 bases lay between the germline ends. The CDR3: CASSFTGGANVLTF. The DNA for the CDR3 is TGTGCCAGCAGCTTCACTGGTGGGGCCAACGTCCTGACTTTC.

The chain uses TRBV10-3 and TRBJ2-4; D perhaps matches TRBD1 (6 bases). This CDR3 is 14 amino acids long. The germline V and J ends were trimmed by 0 bases and 10 bases, with 13 bases remaining between them. Germline CDR1 reads ENHRY; CDR2 reads SYGVKD. Here the CDR3 DNA reads TGTGCCATCAGTGAGTCACGGACTCAGGGGATTCAGTACTTC. This sequence encodes CAISESRTQGIQYF.

The CDR3 region has the DNA TGCGCCAGCAGCTCCCAAACTAGCGGATGGGAGACCCAGTACTTC. Protein product: CASSSQTSGWETQYF. The chain combines TRBV5-1 with TRBJ2-5, with 8 bases fitting TRBD2. Germline V CDR1 and CDR2: SGHRS, YFSETQ. After removal of 3 bases from V and 5 bases from J, the junction contained 9 bases not matched to a gene. The CDR3 totals 15 residues.

This clone has a handful of counts. CDR3 DNA: TGTGCCAGCACTAGCCAGTGGTTTTTTGGGGCCAACGTCCTGACTTTC. This encodes CASTSQWFFGANVLTF. V and J are TRBV2 and TRBJ2-6, with D perhaps TRBD2 (5 bases). The CDR3 length is 16 residues. V was pared by 7 bases and J by 3 bases, with 16 bases between. CDR1 and CDR2 (germline): SNHLY, FYNNEI. Looking up the rest from reference TRBV2 and TRBJ2-6 gives the full variable domain: EPEVTQTPSHQVTQMGQEVILRCVPISNHLYFYWYRQILGQKVEFLVSFYNNEISEKSEIFDDQFSVERPDGSNFTLKIRSTKLEDSAMYFCASTSQWFFGANVLTFGAGSRLTVL.

The chain links TRBV19 to TRBJ1-5, with a tentative D call TRBD1 (6 bases). There are 15 residues in the CDR3. The V end lost 6 bases, the J end lost 6 bases, and 18 bases lay between the germline ends. CDR1 and CDR2 (germline): LNHDA, SQIVND (reference sequence). CDR3 sequence (DNA): TGTGCCAGTAGGCGAACAGGGATGGGGAGTCAGCCCCAGCATTTT. Amino acids: CASRRTGMGSQPQHF.

The genes are TRBV30 and TRBJ2-1; a possible D gene is TRBD2 (6 bases). V was cut by 2 bases and J by 4 bases, with 9 bases left in between. Germline values: CDR1 GTSNPN, CDR2 SVGIG (reference sequence). This CDR3 region has 13 residues. In DNA form, the CDR3 reads TGTGCCTGGAGTTCGGAGGGATACAATGAGCAGTTCTTC. Protein: CAWSSEGYNEQFF.

This sequence joins TRBV29-1 and TRBJ2-3, with a possible D match to TRBD1 (5 bases). There are 17 residues in the CDR3. Trimming took 4 bases from V and 1 from J, leaving 21 bases between them. CDR1 and CDR2 from the germline V gene are SQVTM and ANQGSEA. CDR3: CSVARTPRQQRTDTQYF. The CDR3 DNA reads as TGCAGCGTTGCCCGGACACCCAGACAGCAACGCACAGATACGCAGTATTTT.

CDR3 residues: CASSSTRTGDGYTF. Written as DNA, the CDR3 is TGTGCCAGCAGTTCCACTCGGACAGGGGATGGCTACACCTTC. The J gene is TRBJ1-2, the V gene TRBV27; 9 nucleotides line up with TRBD1. After removal of 4 bases from V and 6 bases from J, the junction contained 6 bases not matched to a gene. Germline CDR1 MNHEY, CDR2 SMNVEV (reference sequence). This CDR3 is 14 amino acids long.

Regarding this clone: The sample contains more than one DNA sequence encoding this CDR3. V and J are TRBV30 and TRBJ2-1; 8 nucleotides match TRBD2. CDR1 and CDR2 from the germline V gene are GTSNPN and SVGIG (reference sequence). J lost 3 bases, V lost 4 bases, and 5 bases had no gene match. CDR3 length equals 14 residues. CDR3 region: CAWNRGGLYNEQFF. The CDR3 DNA is TGTGCCTGGAATCGGGGGGGGCTCTACAATGAGCAGTTCTTC.

The chain is built from TRBV5-1 and TRBJ2-3; tentatively, D is TRBD2 (6 bases). The CDR3 totals 14 residues. Germline V gene data show CDR1 as SGHRS and CDR2 as YFSETQ. V shed 3 bases and J shed 6 bases, with 14 bases lying between them. The CDR3 protein is CASSWGGAADTQYF. In DNA, the CDR3 is TGCGCCAGCAGCTGGGGCGGGGCGGCCGATACGCAGTATTTT. Looking up the rest from reference TRBV5-1 and TRBJ2-3 gives the full variable domain: KAGVTQTPRYLIKTRGQQVTLSCSPISGHRSVSWYQQTPGQGLQFLFEYFSETQRNKGNFPGRFSGRQFSNSRSEMNVSTLELGDSALYLCASSWGGAADTQYFGPGTRLTVL.